This T cell receptor beta chain was documented in a study of Ad26.COV2.S vaccination and SARS-CoV-2 variants. Turning to the study itself: The Ad26.COV2.S arm of the COV1001 trial was where the donor was placed. Intramuscular Ad26.COV2.S at 5x10^10 or 1x10^11 viral particles.

Regarding treatment: around 19 received Ad26.COV2.S at low or high dose, single or two shots; a few received placebo; per-sample allocation not given. Day 63 following the first vaccine or placebo injection was when the samples were taken. An 18-55-year-old adult in Boston served as donor. Germline values: CDR1 MNHNS, CDR2 SASEGT. CDR3 length: 13 amino acids. V was pared by 1 base and J by 7 bases, with 7 bases between. Produced via immunoSEQ multiplex PCR; TCRdb's table is partial and in-frame only. The sample includes around 380,000 clones, approximately 90% of them seen just once. The source is a person aged 18 to 65 who received the Ad26.COV2.S COVID-19 vaccine or a placebo. Sample: peripheral blood, taken in a trial of Ad26.COV2.S vaccine versus placebo. The chain couples TRBV6-1 to TRBJ1-4; no clear D gene. Written as DNA, the CDR3 is TGTGCCAGCAGTGAAGAAACAGCTGAAAAACTGTTTTTT. Amino acid sequence: CASSEETAEKLFF.